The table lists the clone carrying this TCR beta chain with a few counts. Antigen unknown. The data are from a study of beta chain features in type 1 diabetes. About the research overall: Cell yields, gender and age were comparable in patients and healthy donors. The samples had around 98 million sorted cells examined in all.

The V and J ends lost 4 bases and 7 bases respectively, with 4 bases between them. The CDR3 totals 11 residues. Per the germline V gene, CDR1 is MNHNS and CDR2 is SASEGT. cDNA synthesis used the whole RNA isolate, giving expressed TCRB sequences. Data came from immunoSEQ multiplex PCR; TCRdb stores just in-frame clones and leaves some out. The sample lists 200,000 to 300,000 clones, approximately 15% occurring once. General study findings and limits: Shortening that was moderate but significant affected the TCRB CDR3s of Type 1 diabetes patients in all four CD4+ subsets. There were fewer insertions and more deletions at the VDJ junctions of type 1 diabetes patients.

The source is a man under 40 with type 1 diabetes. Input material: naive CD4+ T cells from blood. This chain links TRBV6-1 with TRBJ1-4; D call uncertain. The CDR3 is CASSVLEKLFF. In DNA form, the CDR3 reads TGTGCCAGCAGTGTCCTTGAAAAACTGTTTTTT.